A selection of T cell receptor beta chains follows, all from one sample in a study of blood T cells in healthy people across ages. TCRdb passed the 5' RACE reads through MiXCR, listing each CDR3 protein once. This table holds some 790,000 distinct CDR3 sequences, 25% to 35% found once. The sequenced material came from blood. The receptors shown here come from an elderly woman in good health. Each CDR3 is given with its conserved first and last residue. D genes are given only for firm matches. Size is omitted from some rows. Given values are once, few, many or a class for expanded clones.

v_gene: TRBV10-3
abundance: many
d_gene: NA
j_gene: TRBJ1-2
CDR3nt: TGTGCCATCGGAGTTGGGGCTGGGGACTATGGCTACACCTTC
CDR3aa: CAIGVGAGDYGYTF

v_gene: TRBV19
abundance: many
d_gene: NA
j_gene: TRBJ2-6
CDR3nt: TGTGCCAGTACAAAAGGTTTTTTGGGTACTGCTGGGGCCAACGTCCTGACTTTC
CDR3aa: CASTKGFLGTAGANVLTF

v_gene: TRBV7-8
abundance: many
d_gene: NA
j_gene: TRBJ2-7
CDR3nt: TGTGCCAGCAGCTTCGTTAGGGAGCATACCTACGAGCAGTACTTC
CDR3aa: CASSFVREHTYEQYF

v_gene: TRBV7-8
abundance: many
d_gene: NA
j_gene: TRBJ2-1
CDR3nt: TGTGCCAGCAGCTTACGCGGGACTCGAAGCTCCTACAATGAGCAGTTCTTC
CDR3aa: CASSLRGTRSSYNEQFF

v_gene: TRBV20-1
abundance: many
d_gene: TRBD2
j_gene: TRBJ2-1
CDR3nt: TGCAGTGCCCGGAACCCGGGGGGGCGTGGGAATGAGCAGTTCTTC
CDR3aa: CSARNPGGRGNEQFF

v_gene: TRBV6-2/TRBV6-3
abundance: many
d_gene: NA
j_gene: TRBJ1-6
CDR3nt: TGTGCCAGCAGTTACGGGCTCCGTGCCGATAATTCACCCCTCCACTTT
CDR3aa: CASSYGLRADNSPLHF

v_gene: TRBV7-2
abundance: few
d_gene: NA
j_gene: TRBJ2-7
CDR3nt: TGCGCCAGCAGCTTAGGCTTGGTAGCCTACGAGCAGTACTTC
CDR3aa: CASSLGLVAYEQYF

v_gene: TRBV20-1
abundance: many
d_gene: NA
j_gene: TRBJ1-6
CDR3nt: TGCAGTGCTAGCCCTGGGGCTCCCCGCAATTCACCCCTCCACTTT
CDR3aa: CSASPGAPRNSPLHF

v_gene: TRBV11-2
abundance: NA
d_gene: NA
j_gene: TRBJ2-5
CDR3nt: TGTGCCAGCAGCCCAGCCGGGACTCCAGAGACCCAGTACTTC
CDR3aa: CASSPAGTPETQYF

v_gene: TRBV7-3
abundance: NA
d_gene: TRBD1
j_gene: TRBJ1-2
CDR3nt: TGTGCCAGCAGCTCCAACAACGACAGGGGCAATGGCTACACCTTC
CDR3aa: CASSSNNDRGNGYTF

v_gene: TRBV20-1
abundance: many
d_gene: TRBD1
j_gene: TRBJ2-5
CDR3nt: TGCAGTGCTAATAGGGGGCTCGGCGACGGAGAGACCCAGTACTTC
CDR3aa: CSANRGLGDGETQYF

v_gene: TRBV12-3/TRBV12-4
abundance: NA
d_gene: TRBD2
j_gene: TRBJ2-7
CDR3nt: TGTGCCAGCAGCCCCCCACTAGCGGGGGGGCCCGGTGAGCAGTACTTC
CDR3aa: CASSPPLAGGPGEQYF

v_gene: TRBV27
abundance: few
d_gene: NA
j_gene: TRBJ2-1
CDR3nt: TGTGCCAGCAGTTCTTATCGCCTGTCCTACAATGAGCAGTTCTTC
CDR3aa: CASSSYRLSYNEQFF

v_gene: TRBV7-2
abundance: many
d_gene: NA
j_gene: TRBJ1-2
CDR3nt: TGTGCCAGCAGCTCCTATACAGACTATGGCTACACCTTC
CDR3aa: CASSSYTDYGYTF

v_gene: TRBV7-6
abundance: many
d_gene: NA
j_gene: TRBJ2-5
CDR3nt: TGTGCCAGCAGCTTCGAGCAAGAGACCCAGTACTTC
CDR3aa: CASSFEQETQYF

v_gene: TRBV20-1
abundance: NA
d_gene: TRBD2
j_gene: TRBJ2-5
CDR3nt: TGCAGAGCTAGAGGGACTATACGAGGCATGGAGACCCAGTACTTC
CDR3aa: CRARGTIRGMETQYF

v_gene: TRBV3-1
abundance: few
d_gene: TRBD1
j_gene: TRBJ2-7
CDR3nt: TGTGCCAGAAGCCGTCTAGACAGGGGGCCCTACAATGAGCAGTACTTC
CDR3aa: CARSRLDRGPYNEQYF

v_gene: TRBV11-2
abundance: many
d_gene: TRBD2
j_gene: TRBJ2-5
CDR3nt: TGTGCCAGCAGCGTGGTCTGGGGGGGCCAAGAGACCCAGTACTTC
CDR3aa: CASSVVWGGQETQYF

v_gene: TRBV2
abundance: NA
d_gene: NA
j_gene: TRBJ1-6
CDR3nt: TGTGCCAGCAAAGTCGGACGGGAAAATTCACCCCTCCACTTT
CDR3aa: CASKVGRENSPLHF

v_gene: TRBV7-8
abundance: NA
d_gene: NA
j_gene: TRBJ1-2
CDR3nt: TGTGCCAGCAGCTTAGCGAAGGCCTATGGCTACACCTTC
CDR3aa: CASSLAKAYGYTF

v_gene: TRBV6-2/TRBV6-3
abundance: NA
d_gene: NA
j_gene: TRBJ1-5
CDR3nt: TGTGCCAGCAGTTACTCGGGGGGTTCATATCAGCCCCAGCATTTT
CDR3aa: CASSYSGGSYQPQHF

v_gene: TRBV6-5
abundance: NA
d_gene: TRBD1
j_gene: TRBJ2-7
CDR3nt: TGTGCCAGCAGTTATTCCCCCTTTCCCGGGACAGGGGTTAACGAGCAGTACTTC
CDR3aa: CASSYSPFPGTGVNEQYF

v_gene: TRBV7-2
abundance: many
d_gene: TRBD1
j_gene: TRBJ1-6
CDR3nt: TGTGCCAGCAGCCACCGGGACAGGGGCTATAATTCACCCCTCCACTTT
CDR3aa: CASSHRDRGYNSPLHF

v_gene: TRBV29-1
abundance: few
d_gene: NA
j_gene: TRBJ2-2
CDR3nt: TGCAGCGTTGTATGGGAGGCCGGGGAGCTGTTTTTT
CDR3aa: CSVVWEAGELFF

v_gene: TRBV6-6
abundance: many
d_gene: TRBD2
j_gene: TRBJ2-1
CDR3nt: TGTGCCACCCGATCACGGGAGGTCGTCAACAATGAGCAGTTCTTC
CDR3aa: CATRSREVVNNEQFF

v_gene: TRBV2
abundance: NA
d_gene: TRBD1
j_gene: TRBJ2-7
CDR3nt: TGTGCCAGCAGGGCCCGACAGGGGTCCCACGAGCAGTACTTC
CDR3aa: CASRARQGSHEQYF

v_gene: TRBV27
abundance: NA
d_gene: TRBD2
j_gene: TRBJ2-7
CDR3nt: TGTGCCGGCAGTTTATCTAGCGGCCCCTACGAGCAGTACTTC
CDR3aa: CAGSLSSGPYEQYF

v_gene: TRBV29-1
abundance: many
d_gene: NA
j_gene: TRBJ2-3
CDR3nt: TGCAGCGTTGAAAGGGGGTTAGGGGTCACAGATACGCAGTATTTT
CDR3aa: CSVERGLGVTDTQYF

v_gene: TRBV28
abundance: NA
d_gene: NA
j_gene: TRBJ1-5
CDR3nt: TGTGCCAGCAGAATGGGACGGGGGGCGAGGCAGCCCCAGCATTTT
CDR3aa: CASRMGRGARQPQHF

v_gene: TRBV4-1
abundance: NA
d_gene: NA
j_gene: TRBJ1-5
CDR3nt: TGCGCCAGCAGCCAAGATCGCGGGGACCGGGATCAGCCCCAGCATTTT
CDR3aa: CASSQDRGDRDQPQHF

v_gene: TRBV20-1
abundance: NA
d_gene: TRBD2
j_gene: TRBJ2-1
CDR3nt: TGCAGTGCTCCCCGGACTAGCGGGGGGCTTTCCCTCAATGAGCAGTTCTTC
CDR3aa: CSAPRTSGGLSLNEQFF

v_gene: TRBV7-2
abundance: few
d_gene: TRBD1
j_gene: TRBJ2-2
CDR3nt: TGTGCCAGCAGCTTGACAGGGATTCGACTCGGGGAGCTGTTTTTT
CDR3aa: CASSLTGIRLGELFF

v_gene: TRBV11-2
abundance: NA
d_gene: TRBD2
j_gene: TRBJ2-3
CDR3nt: TGTGCCAGCACCGCCGGGACTAGCCTTTTTGCTACGCAGTATTTT
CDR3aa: CASTAGTSLFATQYF

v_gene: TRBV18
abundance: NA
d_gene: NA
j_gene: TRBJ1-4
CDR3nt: TGTGCCAGCTCACCACCAGGTGGTGGAAAACTGTTTTTT
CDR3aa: CASSPPGGGKLFF

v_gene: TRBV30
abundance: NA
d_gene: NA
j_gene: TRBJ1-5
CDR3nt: TGTGCCTGGAGTGTCGGATTTTGGGCGGATAGCAATCAGCCCCAGCATTTT
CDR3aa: CAWSVGFWADSNQPQHF

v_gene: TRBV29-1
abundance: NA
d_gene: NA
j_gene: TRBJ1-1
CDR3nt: TGCAGCGCTCACAGGGTGGCAATGAACACTGAAGCTTTCTTT
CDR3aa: CSAHRVAMNTEAFF

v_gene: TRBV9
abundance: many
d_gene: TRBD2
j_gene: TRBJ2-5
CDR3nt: TGTGCCAGCAGCGCAGCGGGGGTAAGATCGGGAGAGACCCAGTACTTC
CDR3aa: CASSAAGVRSGETQYF

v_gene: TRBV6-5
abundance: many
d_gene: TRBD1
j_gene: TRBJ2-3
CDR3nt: TGTGCCAGCAGTCGGACAGGGTTCGCAGATACGCAGTATTTT
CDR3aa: CASSRTGFADTQYF

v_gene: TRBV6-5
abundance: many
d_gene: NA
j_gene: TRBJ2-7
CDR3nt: TGTGCCAGCAGTTTAGCCTACTCACTTACGGCGTATAGTGGCTACGAGCAGTACTTC
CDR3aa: CASSLAYSLTAYSGYEQYF

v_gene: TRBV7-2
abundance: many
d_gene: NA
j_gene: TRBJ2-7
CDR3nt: TGTGCCAGCAGCTTAGCAGGGGCCAGCTCCTACGAGCAGTACTTC
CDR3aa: CASSLAGASSYEQYF

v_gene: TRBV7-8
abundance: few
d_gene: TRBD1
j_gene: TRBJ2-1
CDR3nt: TGTGCCAGCAGCCTACAGGGGTCAATTGAGCAGTTCTTC
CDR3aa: CASSLQGSIEQFF

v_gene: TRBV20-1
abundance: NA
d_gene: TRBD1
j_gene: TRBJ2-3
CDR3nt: TGCAGTGCTAGGAGTGGGACAGGGTGGGATACGCAGTATTTT
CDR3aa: CSARSGTGWDTQYF

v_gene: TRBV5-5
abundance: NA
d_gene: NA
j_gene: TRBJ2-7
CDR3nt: TGTGCCAGCAGCTTCCAGGACCCACCTGGCGAGCAGTACTTC
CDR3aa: CASSFQDPPGEQYF

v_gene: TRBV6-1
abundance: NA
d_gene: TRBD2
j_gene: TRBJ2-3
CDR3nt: TGTGCCAGCAGACCCCTCGGGCGGGGGGGCCTAGGAGATACGCAGTATTTT
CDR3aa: CASRPLGRGGLGDTQYF

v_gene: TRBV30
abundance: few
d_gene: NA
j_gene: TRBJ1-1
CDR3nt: TGTGCCTGGAGACAGGGTGGTAGGAACACTGAAGCTTTCTTT
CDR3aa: CAWRQGGRNTEAFF